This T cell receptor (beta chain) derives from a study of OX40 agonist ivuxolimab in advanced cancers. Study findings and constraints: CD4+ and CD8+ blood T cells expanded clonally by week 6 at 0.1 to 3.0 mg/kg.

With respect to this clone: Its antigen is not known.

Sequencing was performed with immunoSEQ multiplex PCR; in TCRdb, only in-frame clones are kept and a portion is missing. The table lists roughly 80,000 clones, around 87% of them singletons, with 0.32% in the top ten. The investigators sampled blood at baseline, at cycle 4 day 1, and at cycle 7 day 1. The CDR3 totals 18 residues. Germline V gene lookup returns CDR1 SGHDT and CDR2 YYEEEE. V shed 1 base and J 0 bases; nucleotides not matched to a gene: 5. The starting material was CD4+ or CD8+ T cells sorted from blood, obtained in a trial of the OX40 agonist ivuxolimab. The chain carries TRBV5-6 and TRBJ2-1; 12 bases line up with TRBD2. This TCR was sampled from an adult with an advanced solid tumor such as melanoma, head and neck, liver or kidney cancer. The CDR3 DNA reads TGTGCCAGCAGCTTGACTAGCGGGGGGTTGAGCTCCTACAATGAGCAGTTCTTC. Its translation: CASSLTSGGLSSYNEQFF.